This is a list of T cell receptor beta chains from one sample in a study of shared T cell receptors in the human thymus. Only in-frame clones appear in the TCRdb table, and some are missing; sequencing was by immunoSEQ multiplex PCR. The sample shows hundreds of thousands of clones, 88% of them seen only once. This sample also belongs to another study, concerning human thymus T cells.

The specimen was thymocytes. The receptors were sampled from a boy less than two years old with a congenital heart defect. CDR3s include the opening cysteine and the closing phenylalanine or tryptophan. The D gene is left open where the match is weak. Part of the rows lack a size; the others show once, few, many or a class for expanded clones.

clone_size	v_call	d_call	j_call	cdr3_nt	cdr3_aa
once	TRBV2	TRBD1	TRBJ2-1	TGTGCCAGCAGTGGGGACAGGGGGCTGGTTGAGCAGTTCTTC	CASSGDRGLVEQFF
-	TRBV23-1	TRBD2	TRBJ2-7	TGCGCCAGCAGTCAACCCTCCATGCCCAGCGCGGGAGGGTGGTACGAGCAGTACTTC	CASSQPSMPSAGGWYEQYF
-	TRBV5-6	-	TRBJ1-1	TGTGCCAGCAGTTCTCAGTCCTCTGAAGCTTTCTTT	CASSSQSSEAFF
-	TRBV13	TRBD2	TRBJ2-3	TGTGCCAGCAGCCGAGGGCCTAGCGGGAGGGATACGCAGTATTTT	CASSRGPSGRDTQYF
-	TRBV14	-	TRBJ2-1	TGTGCCAGCAGCCAAGGGCCAGGGGTGCATGAGCAGTTCTTC	CASSQGPGVHEQFF
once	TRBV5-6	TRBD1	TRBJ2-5	TGTGCCAGCAGCTTTAGACAGGGTAGTGTCGAGACCCAGTACTTC	CASSFRQGSVETQYF
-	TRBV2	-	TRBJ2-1	TGTGCCAGCAGTTGGTCACTAGCCGATGAGCAGTTCTTC	CASSWSLADEQFF
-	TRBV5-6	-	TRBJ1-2	TGTGCCAGCAGACGGAGGTCGGAAAACTATGGCTACACCTTC	CASRRRSENYGYTF
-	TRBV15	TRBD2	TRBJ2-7	TGTGCCACCAAAGGGGCTAGCGGGAACGAGCAGTACTTC	CATKGASGNEQYF
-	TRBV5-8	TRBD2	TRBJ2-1	TGTGCCAGCAGCCCGCCGGGACTAGCGCTCAGGGAGCAGTTCTTC	CASSPPGLALREQFF
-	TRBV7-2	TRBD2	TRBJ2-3	TGTGCCAGCAGCTCCACGGGACTAGCGGGAGGAGAGACAGATACGCAGTATTTT	CASSSTGLAGGETDTQYF